This T cell receptor (beta chain) was sequenced in a study of blood T cell repertoires in COVID-19 (TCRdb year 2020). Regarding the study in general: Samples from collaborators originated in the United States, Italy and Spain and spanned both the acute and convalescent phases of COVID-19. The prospective study material was composed of cDNA or gDNA derived from T cells, B-cell-depleted T cells, or PBMCs. Where HLA class I and class II types were available, the types were taken from metadata supplied by the sample provider, not from assay-based typing. A de-identified subject ID, COVID-19 status, age in years and sex were almost always included in the sample metadata. Subjects who had been exposed to COVID-19, were actively infected with it, or had recovered from it provided the deeply sampled blood TCRbeta repertoires that made up the dataset. Samples were obtained from the ongoing ImmuneRACE study (first 160 participants) and from about 1,300 subjects provided by 6 global collaborators. The repertoires were made available in a free public database intended to serve as a resource for research on the immune response to SARS-CoV-2.

Between the V and J ends, shortened by 5 bases and 11 bases respectively, the junction contains 22 bases. Counted from cysteine to phenylalanine, this CDR3 has 15 amino acids. Solely the CDR3 DNA is kept, with 45 bases framed from the first base. In the germline V gene, CDR1 corresponds to MNHEY and CDR2 to SVGEGT. Overall study outcomes, separate from this receptor: Clinical and demographic metadata were provided uncurated, with the amount varying by source and participant.

Collaborating institutions collected whole blood in K2EDTA tubes following their own protocols. For TCRbeta analysis, collaborators shipped samples in one of three forms: frozen whole blood, isolated PBMCs, or DNA extracted from either of those sample types. A word on this clone: No cognate antigen has been identified for it. The record has no base qualities; no much larger clone is one base away.

TCRbeta CDR3 regions were amplified from genomic DNA by means of the immunoSEQ Assay, a bias-controlled multiplex PCR. In the source study's methods: Nucleated cell counts per sample were estimated from amplification of reference gene primers within the assay. Sequence reads were collapsed and filtered to measure the absolute abundance of every unique TCRbeta CDR3 rearrangement. Productive Simpson clonality was computed per sample as the square root of Simpson's diversity index over productive rearrangements. This immuneACCESS table, as held by TCRdb, lists in-frame sequences with V and J called but not all clones. Of the missing ones, under half trace to an unresolved V gene in checked studies; the others have no known cause. The DNA gave D and trimming, while V, J and clone size come from that table. This sample gives some 250,000 clones in total; approximately 86% of them show up just once. Under 0.95% of the sample comes from the top ten.

The sequence links TRBV6-2 or TRBV6-3 to TRBJ1-5; TRBD1 is a possible D gene, resting on 5 matching bases. This sequence was found in a woman aged 25 to 39 with acute or convalescent COVID-19. Sequenced: peripheral blood. CDR3 sequence: CASSPSSRAVRAQHF. At the DNA level, the sequence is TGTGCCAGCAGTCCCTCCTCCAGGGCGGTCAGGGCCCAGCATTTT.